One sample yielded the 17 T cell receptor beta chains listed below, sequenced in a study of blood T cells in healthy people across ages. A sample-barcoded 5' primer and a J-beta primer mix were used in a second PCR of roughly 7 to 11 cycles. From the 5' RACE reads, TCRdb called clonotypes with MiXCR, one entry per CDR3 protein. The sample carries some 1.5 million distinct CDR3 sequences, 35% to 45% recorded once. Sequencing input: blood. The receptors were gathered from a woman aged 18-30 years in good health.

Only a few counts were recorded for this clonotype. The chain recombines TRBV12-3 or TRBV12-4 with TRBJ2-5, with D uncertain. The V and J ends lost 5 bases and 5 bases respectively, with 18 bases between them. This CDR3 is built from 15 residues. CDR3 nucleotide sequence: TGTGCCAGCAGTCCAATAATGGGTTTGCTGGAGACCCAGTACTTC. Amino acids: CASSPIMGLLETQYF.

The genes are TRBV5-1 and TRBJ2-5; D might be TRBD2 (6 bases). Germline assignment: CDR1 SGHRS and CDR2 YFSETQ. The CDR3 spans 14 residues. Trimming took off 4 bases at V and 1 base at J, with 11 bases between the two ends. CDR3 region: CASSTGLFQETQYF. The CDR3 DNA sequence: TGCGCCAGCAGCACGGGACTTTTCCAAGAGACCCAGTACTTC.

This clonotype was recorded many times. This rearrangement joins TRBV5-1 to TRBJ2-7; the D gene could be TRBD1 or TRBD2 (5 bases each). There are 16 residues in the CDR3. V was cut by 1 base and J by 5 bases, with 19 bases left in between. Germline CDR1 reads SGHRS; CDR2 reads YFSETQ. In nucleotides, the CDR3 is TGCGCCAGCAGCTTGCTCCCTGGGGTGGGGGTCAACGAGCAGTACTTC. This encodes CASSLLPGVGVNEQYF.

This chain connects TRBV21-1 to TRBJ1-5; the D call TRBD1 from the table was never checked on the DNA. TRBV21-1 is noted as a pseudogene. This CDR3 spans 14 amino acids. Here the CDR3 DNA reads TGTGCCAGCAGCAAAGGAAGGGGATCCCAGCCCCAGCATTTT. Protein sequence: CASSKGRGSQPQHF.

The gene calls are TRBV7-2 and TRBJ2-1; TRBD2 matches at 8 bases. The V gene's germline CDR1 is SGHTA and CDR2 FQGNSA. J gave up 0 bases and V 10 bases, and 11 bases lay outside the gene matches. The CDR3 consists of 16 residues. The CDR3 DNA is TGTGCCATAGAAGGGGTAGCGGGGCTCTCCTACAATGAGCAGTTCTTC. This gives the protein CAIEGVAGLSYNEQFF.

This chain uses TRBV20-1 with TRBJ2-5; 11 bases fit TRBD2. V was pared by 4 bases and J by 8 bases, with 15 bases of the junction left unmatched. CDR3 length equals 16 residues. CDR1 is DFQATT, CDR2 SNEGSKA, per germline (reference sequence). CDR3 DNA: TGCAGTGCTAAACGGAGACTAGCGGGGCCCATGGACACCCAGTACTTC. It is translated as CSAKRRLAGPMDTQYF.

In DNA form, the CDR3 reads TGTGCCAGCTCACCACCCATCGAAGGCTATGGCTACACCTTC. Residues: CASSPPIEGYGYTF. This rearrangement joins TRBV18 to TRBJ1-2; no definite D call. The CDR3 has 14 residues. V lost 0 bases to trimming and J lost 4 bases, with 9 bases between them. The germline gives CDR1 KGHSH, CDR2 LQKENI.

The chain has TRBV20-1 and TRBJ2-1; weak D call: TRBD1 (5 bases). This CDR3 region has 16 residues. V was cut by 5 bases and J by 0 bases, with 17 bases left in between. Germline V lookup: CDR1 DFQATT, CDR2 SNEGSKA (reference sequence). CDR3 DNA sequence: TGCAGTGCTTTACCCCAGGGTCGAAGCTCCTACAATGAGCAGTTCTTC. Its protein product is CSALPQGRSSYNEQFF.

This chain connects TRBV7-8 to TRBJ2-3; 9 positions agree with TRBD2. Germline V gene sequence: CDR1 SGHVS, CDR2 FQNEAQ. Trimming removed 5 bases from V and 2 bases from J; junction bases left unmatched: 8. The CDR3 is made up of 16 amino acids. The CDR3 DNA follows: TGTGCCAGCAGCCCCCTAGCGGGGCCCTCCACAGATACGCAGTATTTT. This translates into CASSPLAGPSTDTQYF.

The chain combines TRBV25-1 with TRBJ2-5; either TRBD1 or TRBD2 may fit D (6 bases each). The CDR3 is 16 residues long. Trimming pared 3 bases from V and 1 base from J, leaving 15 bases between. In germline, CDR1 is MGHDK, CDR2 SYGVNS. The CDR3 loop reads CASSDGIGGIQETQYF. The CDR3 DNA is TGTGCCAGCAGTGATGGGATAGGGGGGATCCAAGAGACCCAGTACTTC.

As regards this clonotype: Being one base from a much bigger clone, this may be a read error. J is TRBJ2-1 and V is TRBV2; 9 bases are shared with TRBD2. Germline CDR1 reads SNHLY; CDR2 reads FYNNEI. The length of the CDR3 is 16 residues. CDR3 loop: CASSDRQRTSANERFF. The CDR3 nucleotides read TGTGCCAGCAGTGATCGGCAACGGACTAGCGCCAATGAGCGGTTCTTC. The whole variable domain, filled in from reference TRBV2 and TRBJ2-1, reads EPEVTQTPSHQVTQMGQEVILRCVPISNHLYFYWYRQILGQKVEFLVSFYNNEISEKSEIFDDQFSVERPDGSNFTLKIRSTKLEDSAMYFCASSDRQRTSANERFFGPGTRLTVL.

The chain uses TRBV6-1 and TRBJ2-1; 7 bases are shared with TRBD2. The closer fit of TRBJ2-7 to the DNA end suggests the J call may be wrong. This CDR3 contains 13 residues. Germline V gives CDR1 MNHNS, CDR2 SASEGT. The CDR3 bases are TGTGCCAGTGGACTAGTGCCCTACAATGAGCAGTACTTC. Protein product: CASGLVPYNEQYF.

Regarding this clonotype: Just one base apart from a much larger clone, this may be a read error. This chain uses TRBV28 with TRBJ2-5; tentatively, D is TRBD2 (6 bases). The J call is uncertain, as TRBJ2-7 better fits the DNA end. The length of the CDR3 is 15 residues. Germline CDR1 and CDR2: MDHEN and SYDVKM. The CDR3 here is CASGVAVRSGDEQYF. CDR3 nucleotide sequence: TGTGCCAGCGGAGTAGCGGTTCGTTCGGGAGACGAGCAGTACTTC.

This clonotype was seen more than once but under ten times. The chain links TRBV24-1 to TRBJ2-5; D could derive from TRBD1 or TRBD2 (5 bases each). The J call could be wrong; TRBJ2-7 is a better fit for the DNA end. CDR1 and CDR2 (germline): KGHDR, SFDVKD. The CDR3 loop spans 14 amino acids. CDR3 nucleotides: TGTGCCACCAGTCCAACCGGGGCAAACTACGAGCAGTACTTC. Translating it yields CATSPTGANYEQYF.

J is TRBJ2-1 and V is TRBV20-1; D unresolved. CDR3 length: 12 residues. Germline V gives CDR1 DFQATT, CDR2 SNEGSKA (reference sequence). The CDR3 region is CSVLILGNEQFF. For the CDR3, the DNA is TGCAGCGTACTAATATTGGGTAATGAGCAGTTCTTC.

This clonotype has ten or more counts. The V call is TRBV29-1, the J call TRBJ1-2, with a tentative D call TRBD1 (6 bases). CDR3 length: 14 amino acids. Trimming pared 5 bases from V and 0 bases from J, leaving 13 bases between. The germline V gene has CDR1 SQVTM and CDR2 ANQGSEA. CDR3 sequence: CSVSDRTTNYGYTF. The CDR3 DNA follows: TGCAGCGTTTCCGACAGGACCACTAACTATGGCTACACCTTC.

This clonotype was picked up a small number of times. The rearrangement joins TRBV12-3 or TRBV12-4 to TRBJ2-7, with 11 positions matching TRBD2. V shed 2 bases, J shed 4 bases, and the junction held 7 bases outside the gene matches. The CDR3 loop spans 16 amino acids. Written as DNA, the CDR3 is TGTGCCAGCAGTTTACGGAGACTAGCGGGGCGGTACGAGCAGTACTTC. This translates into CASSLRRLAGRYEQYF.